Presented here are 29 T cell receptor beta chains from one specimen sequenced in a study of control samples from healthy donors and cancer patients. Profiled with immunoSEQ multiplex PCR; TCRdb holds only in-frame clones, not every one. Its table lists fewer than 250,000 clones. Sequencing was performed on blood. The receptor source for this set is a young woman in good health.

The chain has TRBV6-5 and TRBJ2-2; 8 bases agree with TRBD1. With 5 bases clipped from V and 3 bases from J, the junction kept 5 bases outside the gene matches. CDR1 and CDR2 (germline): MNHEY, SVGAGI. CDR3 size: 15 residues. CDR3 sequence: CASSLQGADTGELFF. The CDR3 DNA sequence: TGTGCCAGCAGTCTCCAGGGGGCCGACACCGGGGAGCTGTTTTTT.

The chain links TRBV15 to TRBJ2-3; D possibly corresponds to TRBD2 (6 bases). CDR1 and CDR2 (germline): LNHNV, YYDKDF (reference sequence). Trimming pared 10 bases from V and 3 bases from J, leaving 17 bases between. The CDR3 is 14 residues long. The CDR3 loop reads CAIATAGRTDTQYF. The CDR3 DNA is TGTGCCATAGCGACCGCGGGGAGGACAGATACGCAGTATTTT.

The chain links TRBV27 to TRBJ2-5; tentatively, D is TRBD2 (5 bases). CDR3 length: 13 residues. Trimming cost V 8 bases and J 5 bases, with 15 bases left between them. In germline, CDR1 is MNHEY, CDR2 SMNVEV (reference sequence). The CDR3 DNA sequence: TGTGCCAGCGAAGCACAGCGAGGGGAGACCCAGTACTTC. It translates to CASEAQRGETQYF.

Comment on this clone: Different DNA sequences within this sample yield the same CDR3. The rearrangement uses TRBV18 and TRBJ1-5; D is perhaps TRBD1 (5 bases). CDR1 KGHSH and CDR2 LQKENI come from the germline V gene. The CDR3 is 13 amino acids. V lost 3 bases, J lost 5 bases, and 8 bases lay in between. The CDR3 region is CASSPGRDQPQHF. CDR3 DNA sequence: TGTGCCAGCTCACCGGGACGGGATCAGCCCCAGCATTTT.

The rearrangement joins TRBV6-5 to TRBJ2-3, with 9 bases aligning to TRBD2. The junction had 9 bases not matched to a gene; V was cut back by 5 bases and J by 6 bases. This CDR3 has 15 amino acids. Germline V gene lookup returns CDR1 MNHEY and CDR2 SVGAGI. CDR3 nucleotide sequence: TGTGCCAGCAGTAGGGGGACAGCGGGGGGCGATACGCAGTATTTT. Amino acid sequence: CASSRGTAGGDTQYF.

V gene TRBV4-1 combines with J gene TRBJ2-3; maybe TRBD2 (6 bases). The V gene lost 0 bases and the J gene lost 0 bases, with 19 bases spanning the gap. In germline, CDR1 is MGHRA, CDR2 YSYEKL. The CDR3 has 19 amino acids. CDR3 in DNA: TGCGCCAGCAGCCAAGACCCCAGTCGGGCGGGGACTAGCACAGATACGCAGTATTTT. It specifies CASSQDPSRAGTSTDTQYF.

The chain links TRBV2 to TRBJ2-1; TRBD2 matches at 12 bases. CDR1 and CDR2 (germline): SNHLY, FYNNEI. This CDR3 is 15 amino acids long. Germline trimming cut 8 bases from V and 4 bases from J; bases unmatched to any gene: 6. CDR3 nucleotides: TGTGCCAGCCGACGGACTAGCGGGGAGTACAATGAGCAGTTCTTC. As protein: CASRRTSGEYNEQFF.

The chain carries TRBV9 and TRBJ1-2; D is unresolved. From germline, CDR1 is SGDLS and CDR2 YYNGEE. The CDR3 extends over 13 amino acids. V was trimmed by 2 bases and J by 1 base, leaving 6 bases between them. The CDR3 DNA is TGTGCCAGCAGCGTTGAGGATAACTATGGCTACACCTTC. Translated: CASSVEDNYGYTF.

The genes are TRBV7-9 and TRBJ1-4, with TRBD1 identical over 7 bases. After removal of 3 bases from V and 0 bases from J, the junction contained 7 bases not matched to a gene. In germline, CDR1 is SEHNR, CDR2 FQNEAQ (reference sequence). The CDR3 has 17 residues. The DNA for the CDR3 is TGTGCCAGCAGCTTCCGAACAGGGGCTCCAACTAATGAAAAACTGTTTTTT. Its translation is CASSFRTGAPTNEKLFF.

CDR3 DNA sequence: TGTGCCAGCAGCTTAGCCGGGCAAGGGACTGGAAACACCATATATTTT. Translated, it gives CASSLAGQGTGNTIYF. The chain joins TRBV11-2 to TRBJ1-3; D is unresolved. Germline CDR1 SGHAT, CDR2 FQNNGV. The CDR3 has 16 amino acids. The V end lost 1 base, the J end lost 2 bases, and 12 bases lay between the germline ends.

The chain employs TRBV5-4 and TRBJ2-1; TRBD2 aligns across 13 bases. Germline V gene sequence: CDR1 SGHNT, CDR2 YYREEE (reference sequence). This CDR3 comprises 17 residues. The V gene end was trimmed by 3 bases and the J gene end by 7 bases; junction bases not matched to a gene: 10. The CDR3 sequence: CASSSPGLAGAWNEQFF. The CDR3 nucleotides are TGTGCCAGCAGCTCGCCCGGACTAGCGGGGGCTTGGAATGAGCAGTTCTTC.

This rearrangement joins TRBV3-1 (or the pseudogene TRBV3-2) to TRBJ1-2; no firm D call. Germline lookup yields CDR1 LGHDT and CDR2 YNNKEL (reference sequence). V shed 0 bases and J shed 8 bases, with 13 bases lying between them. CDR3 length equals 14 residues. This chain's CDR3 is CASSQDWAGRGYTF. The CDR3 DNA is TGTGCCAGCAGCCAAGATTGGGCAGGTCGGGGCTACACCTTC.

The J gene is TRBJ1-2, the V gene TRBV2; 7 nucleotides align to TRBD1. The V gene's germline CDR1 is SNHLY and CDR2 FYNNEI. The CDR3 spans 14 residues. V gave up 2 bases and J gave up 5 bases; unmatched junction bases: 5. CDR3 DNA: TGTGCCAGCAGTGAACGGGACAGTGCTTATGGCTACACCTTC. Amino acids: CASSERDSAYGYTF.

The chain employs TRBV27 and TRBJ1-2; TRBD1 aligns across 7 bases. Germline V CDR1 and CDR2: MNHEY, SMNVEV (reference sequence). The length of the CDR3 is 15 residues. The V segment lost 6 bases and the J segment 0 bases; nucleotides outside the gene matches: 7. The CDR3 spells CASSLQGESNYGYTF. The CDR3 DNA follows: TGTGCCAGCAGCCTCCAGGGGGAGTCTAACTATGGCTACACCTTC.

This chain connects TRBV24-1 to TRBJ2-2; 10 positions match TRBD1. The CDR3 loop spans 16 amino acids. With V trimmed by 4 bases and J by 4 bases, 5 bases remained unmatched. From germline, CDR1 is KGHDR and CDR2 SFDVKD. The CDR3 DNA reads TGTGCCACCAGTGACTCCGGGACAGGGGCCACCGGGGAGCTGTTTTTT. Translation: CATSDSGTGATGELFF.

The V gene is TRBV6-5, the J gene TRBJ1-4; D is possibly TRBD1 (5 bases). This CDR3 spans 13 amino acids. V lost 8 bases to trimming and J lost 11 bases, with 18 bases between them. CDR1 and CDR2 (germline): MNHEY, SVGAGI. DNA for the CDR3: TGTGCCAGCGGAATTCCCCGAGACAGCAAACTGTTTTTT. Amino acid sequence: CASGIPRDSKLFF.

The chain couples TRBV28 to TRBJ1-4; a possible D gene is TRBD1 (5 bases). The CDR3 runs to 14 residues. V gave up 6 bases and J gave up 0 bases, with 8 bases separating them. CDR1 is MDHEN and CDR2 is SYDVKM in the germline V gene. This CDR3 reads CASRGPTTNEKLFF. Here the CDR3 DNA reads TGTGCCAGCAGGGGACCAACAACTAATGAAAAACTGTTTTTT.

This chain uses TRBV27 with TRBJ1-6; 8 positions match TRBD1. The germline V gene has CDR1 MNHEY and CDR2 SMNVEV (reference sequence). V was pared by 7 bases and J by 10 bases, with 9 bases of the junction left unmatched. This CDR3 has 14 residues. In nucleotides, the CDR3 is TGTGCCAGCACCAGGGACAGGTTGTCGTCACCCCTCCACTTT. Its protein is CASTRDRLSSPLHF.

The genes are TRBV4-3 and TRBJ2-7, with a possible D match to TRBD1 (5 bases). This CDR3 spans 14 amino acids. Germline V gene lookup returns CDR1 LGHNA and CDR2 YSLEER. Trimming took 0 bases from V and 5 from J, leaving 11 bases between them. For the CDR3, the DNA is TGCGCCAGCAGCCAAGAGGGCGACAGTGACGAGCAGTACTTC. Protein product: CASSQEGDSDEQYF.

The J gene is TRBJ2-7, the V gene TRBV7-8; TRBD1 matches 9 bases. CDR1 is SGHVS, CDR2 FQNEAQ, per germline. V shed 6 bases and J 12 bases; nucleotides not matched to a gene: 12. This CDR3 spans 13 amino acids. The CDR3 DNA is TGTGCCAGCAGTTCCGGAAACAGGGGGCTCCTGTACTTC. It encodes CASSSGNRGLLYF. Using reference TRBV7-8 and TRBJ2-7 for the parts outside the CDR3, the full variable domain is GAGVSQSPRYKVAKRGQDVALRCDPISGHVSLFWYQQALGQGPEFLTYFQNEAQLDKSGLPSDRFFAERPEGSVSTLKIQRTQQEDSAVYLCASSSGNRGLLYFGPGTRLTVT.

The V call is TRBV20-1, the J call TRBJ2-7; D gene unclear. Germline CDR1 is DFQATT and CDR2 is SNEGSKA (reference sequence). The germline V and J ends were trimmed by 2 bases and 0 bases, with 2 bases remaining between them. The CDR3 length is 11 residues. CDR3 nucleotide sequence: TGCAGTGCTAGATTCTCCTACGAGCAGTACTTC. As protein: CSARFSYEQYF.

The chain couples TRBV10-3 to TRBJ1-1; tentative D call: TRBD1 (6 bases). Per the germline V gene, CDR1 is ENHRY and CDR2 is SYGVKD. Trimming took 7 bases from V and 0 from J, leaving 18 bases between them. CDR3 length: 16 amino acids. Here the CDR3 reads CAINKMGGIMNTEAFF. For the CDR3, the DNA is TGTGCCATCAATAAAATGGGGGGCATCATGAACACTGAAGCTTTCTTT.

The CDR3 region is CAWSVRQNQPQHF. In DNA, the CDR3 is TGTGCCTGGAGTGTAAGGCAAAATCAGCCCCAGCATTTT. This chain connects TRBV30 to TRBJ1-5; D ambiguous. V lost 0 bases and J lost 4, with 7 bases in between. The CDR3 length is 13 residues. Germline CDR1 is GTSNPN and CDR2 is SVGIG (reference sequence).

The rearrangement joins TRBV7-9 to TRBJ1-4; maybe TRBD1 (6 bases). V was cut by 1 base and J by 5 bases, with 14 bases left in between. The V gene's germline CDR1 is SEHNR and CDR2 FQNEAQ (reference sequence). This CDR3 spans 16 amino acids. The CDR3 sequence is CASSLGSGTQNEKLFF. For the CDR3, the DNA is TGTGCCAGCAGCTTAGGGTCCGGGACACAGAATGAAAAACTGTTTTTT.

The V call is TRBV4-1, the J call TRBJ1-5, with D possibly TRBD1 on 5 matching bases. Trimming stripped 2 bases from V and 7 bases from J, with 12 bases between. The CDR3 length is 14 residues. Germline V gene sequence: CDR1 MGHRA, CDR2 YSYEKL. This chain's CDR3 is CASSQQGLAQPQHF. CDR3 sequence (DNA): TGCGCCAGCAGCCAACAGGGATTGGCACAGCCCCAGCATTTT.

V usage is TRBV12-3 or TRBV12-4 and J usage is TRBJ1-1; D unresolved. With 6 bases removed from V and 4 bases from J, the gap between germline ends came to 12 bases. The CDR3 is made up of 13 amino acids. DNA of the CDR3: TGTGCCAGCAGAAACCAGGAGGGCACTGAAGCTTTCTTT. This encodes CASRNQEGTEAFF.

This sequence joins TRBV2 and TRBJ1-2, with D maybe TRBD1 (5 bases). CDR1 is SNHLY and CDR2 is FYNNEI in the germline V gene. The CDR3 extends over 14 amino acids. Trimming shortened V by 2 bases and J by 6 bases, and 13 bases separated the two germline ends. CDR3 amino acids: CASSEWQGNNGYTF. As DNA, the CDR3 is TGTGCCAGCAGTGAATGGCAGGGAAATAATGGCTACACCTTC.

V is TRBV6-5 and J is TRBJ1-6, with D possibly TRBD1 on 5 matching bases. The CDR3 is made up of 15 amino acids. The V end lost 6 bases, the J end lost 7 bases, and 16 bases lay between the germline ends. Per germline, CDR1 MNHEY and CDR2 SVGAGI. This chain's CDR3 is CASRGTATKNSPLHF. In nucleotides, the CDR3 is TGTGCCAGCAGAGGGACCGCCACTAAGAATTCACCCCTCCACTTT.

DNA of the CDR3: TGTGCCAGCAATGAGGGGGCCAAGGGCAATCAGCCCCAGCATTTT. Translated, it gives CASNEGAKGNQPQHF. The chain recombines TRBV28 with TRBJ1-5; 7 nucleotides line up with TRBD1. Looked up from germline, CDR1 is MDHEN and CDR2 is SYDVKM. The J segment lost 2 bases and the V segment lost 7 bases, leaving 8 bases of the junction unmatched. The CDR3 has 15 residues.